The following is a T cell receptor beta chain sequence with its context. This sample stems from a study of control samples from healthy donors and cancer patients. The method was immunoSEQ multiplex PCR; TCRdb's version includes in-frame clones alone and lacks a portion of them. The repertoire holds 85,000 to 95,000 clones, with about 88% as singletons. Trimming cost V 3 bases and J 5 bases; bases outside gene matches: 11. Germline CDR1 is SEHNR and CDR2 is FQNEAQ (reference sequence). This CDR3 comprises 17 residues. This chain links TRBV7-9 with TRBJ2-1; 9 nucleotides line up with TRBD1. The sequencing sample was made of blood. The source of this sequence is a woman aged 70-85 years in good health. This chain's CDR3 is CASSFSRTGAKNNEQFF. The CDR3 DNA reads as TGTGCCAGCAGCTTTTCTCGGACAGGGGCGAAAAACAATGAGCAGTTCTTC.